The 30 T cell receptor beta chains in this list originate from one sample, sequenced in a study of cytomegalovirus exposure and HLA in healthy donors. Vbeta (60) and Jbeta (13) primers were used in the PCR. Clones were sequenced by immunoSEQ multiplex PCR, and TCRdb holds only the in-frame ones, with some missing. The profile covers approximately 140,000 clones, with approximately 79% appearing a single time and 8.8% taken by the ten largest. The sequencing input was PBMCs. These TCRs come from a woman in her fifties or sixties in good health and CMV-seropositive.

The chain has TRBV5-5 and TRBJ1-4; D possibly corresponds to TRBD1 (6 bases). Germline V gives CDR1 SGHKS, CDR2 YYEKEE (reference sequence). Trimming shortened V by 0 bases and J by 8 bases, and 20 bases separated the two germline ends. This CDR3 region has 17 residues. CDR3 amino acids: CASSLDRARDRREKLFF. The CDR3, as DNA: TGTGCCAGCAGCTTGGACAGGGCAAGGGACCGTCGGGAAAAACTGTTTTTT. Looking up the rest from reference TRBV5-5 and TRBJ1-4 gives the full variable domain: DAGVTQSPTHLIKTRGQQVTLRCSPISGHKSVSWYQQVLGQGPQFIFQYYEKEERGRGNFPDRFSARQFPNYSSELNVNALLLGDSALYLCASSLDRARDRREKLFFGSGTQLSVL.

The gene calls are TRBV25-1 and TRBJ1-2; TRBD1 matches 12 bases. Germline lookup yields CDR1 MGHDK and CDR2 SYGVNS. The CDR3 has 16 amino acids. With V trimmed by 6 bases and J by 8 bases, 13 bases remained unmatched. CDR3 sequence: CASSQIRGTGGYGYTF. DNA of the CDR3: TGTGCCAGCAGCCAGATCCGGGGGACAGGGGGCTACGGCTACACCTTC.

This clone has more than one count but fewer than ten. The J gene is TRBJ1-2, the V gene TRBV6-4; TRBD1 matches 12 bases. The junction had 5 bases not matched to a gene; V was cut back by 2 bases and J by 7 bases. The germline V gene encodes CDR1 MRHNA and CDR2 SNTAGT. This CDR3 comprises 15 residues. As DNA, the CDR3 is TGTGCCAGCAGTGACGACCCGGGACAGGGGGCTGGCTACACCTTC. Its protein product is CASSDDPGQGAGYTF.

This clone was detected once. The chain recombines TRBV27 with TRBJ1-4; 7 bases line up with TRBD1. V trimming: 2 bases; J trimming: 0 bases; junction bases outside the gene matches: 3. The CDR3 has 16 residues. The germline V gene has CDR1 MNHEY and CDR2 SMNVEV (reference sequence). CDR3 loop: CASSLGTAATNEKLFF. The CDR3 DNA follows: TGTGCCAGCAGTTTAGGGACAGCTGCAACTAATGAAAAACTGTTTTTT.

This clone was detected once. The rearrangement joins TRBV6-5 to TRBJ1-2, with TRBD1 identical over 10 bases. Germline V gives CDR1 MNHEY, CDR2 SVGAGI. Trimming removed 6 bases from V and 6 bases from J; junction bases left unmatched: 1. The CDR3 is made up of 12 amino acids. The CDR3 coding sequence is TGTGCCAGCAGGGGGACAGGGGATGGCTACACCTTC. Translated, it gives CASRGTGDGYTF.

The chain uses TRBV27 and TRBJ1-4; maybe TRBD1 (6 bases). The CDR3 is made up of 14 amino acids. Germline V lookup: CDR1 MNHEY, CDR2 SMNVEV (reference sequence). V lost 4 bases, J lost 7 bases, and 13 bases lay in between. In nucleotides, the CDR3 is TGTGCCAGCAGTTCAAACACAGGGAGTGAAAAACTGTTTTTT. This codes for CASSSNTGSEKLFF. Drawing the rest from reference TRBV27 and TRBJ1-4, the complete variable domain is EAQVTQNPRYLITVTGKKLTVTCSQNMNHEYMSWYRQDPGLGLRQIYYSMNVEVTDKGDVPEGYKVSRKEKRNFPLILESPSPNQTSLYFCASSSNTGSEKLFFGSGTQLSVL.

The gene calls are TRBV19 and TRBJ1-1; D call uncertain. The germline V gene encodes CDR1 LNHDA and CDR2 SQIVND (reference sequence). V was clipped by 2 bases and J by 4 bases, with 8 bases between them. The CDR3 runs to 13 residues. The CDR3 DNA sequence: TGTGCCAGTAGTATATCTGTGGCCACTGAAGCTTTCTTT. It codes for CASSISVATEAFF.

This clone was counted between two and nine times. This chain connects TRBV5-6 to TRBJ1-1; D is unclear. This CDR3 contains 11 residues. The germline CDR1 and CDR2 sequences are SGHDT and YYEEEE. Trimming removed 10 bases at V and 1 base at J, with 8 bases between. In DNA, the CDR3 is TGTGCCTCGGGGAGGAACACTGAAGCTTTCTTT. Translated: CASGRNTEAFF.

The chain has TRBV7-9 and TRBJ2-7, with D possibly being TRBD1 (6 bases). CDR1 and CDR2 (germline): SEHNR, FQNEAQ (reference sequence). Between the trimmed V and J ends, which lost 9 bases and 5 bases, there was a span of 11 bases. This CDR3 comprises 11 residues. CDR3 coding DNA: TGTGCCAGTGGGGCAGGGGACGAGCAGTACTTC. Translating gives CASGAGDEQYF. The full variable domain, in which reference TRBV7-9 and TRBJ2-7 provide the parts outside the CDR3, is DTGVSQNPRHKITKRGQNVTFRCDPISEHNRLYWYRQTLGQGPEFLTYFQNEAQLEKSRLLSDRFSAERPKGSFSTLEIQRTEQGDSAMYLCASGAGDEQYFGPGTRLTVT.

The chain has TRBV7-9 and TRBJ1-6; D uncertain. The V and J ends lost 1 base and 9 bases respectively, with 10 bases between them. Germline assignment: CDR1 SEHNR and CDR2 FQNEAQ (reference sequence). The CDR3 spans 14 residues. CDR3 in amino acids: CASSLDYMGSPLHF. CDR3 sequence (DNA): TGTGCCAGCAGCTTAGACTACATGGGTTCACCCCTCCACTTT.

The genes are TRBV19 and TRBJ2-7, with TRBD1 matching over 8 bases. Germline V CDR1 and CDR2: LNHDA, SQIVND (reference sequence). The CDR3 runs to 14 residues. J was trimmed by 4 bases and V by 3 bases; bases with no gene match: 5. CDR3: CASSIDRGRYEQYF. The CDR3 DNA reads TGTGCCAGTAGTATCGACAGGGGACGTTACGAGCAGTACTTC.

The chain couples TRBV7-9 to TRBJ2-5; 8 bases line up with TRBD2. Germline values: CDR1 SEHNR, CDR2 FQNEAQ (reference sequence). The length of the CDR3 is 16 residues. J gave up 3 bases and V 4 bases, and 10 bases lay outside the gene matches. The CDR3 DNA sequence: TGTGCCAGCAGCTCCACCGGGACTAGGGATAAAGAGACCCAGTACTTC. It encodes CASSSTGTRDKETQYF. The complete variable domain, with remaining parts taken from reference TRBV7-9 and TRBJ2-5, reads DTGVSQNPRHKITKRGQNVTFRCDPISEHNRLYWYRQTLGQGPEFLTYFQNEAQLEKSRLLSDRFSAERPKGSFSTLEIQRTEQGDSAMYLCASSSTGTRDKETQYFGPGTRLLVL.

V and J are TRBV11-3 and TRBJ2-3; 9 nucleotides match TRBD2. CDR3 size: 15 residues. V lost 1 base, J lost 7 bases, and 6 bases stayed unmatched. CDR1 SGHNT and CDR2 YENEEA come from the germline V gene. The CDR3 DNA sequence: TGTGCCAGCAGCTTAGGTAGCGGGGGTGGAAATACGCAGTATTTT. Translating it yields CASSLGSGGGNTQYF.

This clone was recorded only once. This chain joins TRBV12-2 and TRBJ2-1; the D call in the table, TRBD1, was not verified against the DNA. TRBV12-2 is assigned pseudogene status. The CDR3 length is 16 residues. The CDR3 bases are TGTGCAAGTCGCTTAGTCCGACAGGGGATAGACAATGAGCAGTTCTTC. Translating it yields CASRLVRQGIDNEQFF.

The rearrangement uses TRBV15 and TRBJ1-2; D is possibly TRBD1 (6 bases). The germline CDR1 and CDR2 sequences are LNHNV and YYDKDF (reference sequence). The CDR3 is made up of 14 amino acids. V dropped 0 bases and J dropped 2 bases, with 7 bases sitting between them. CDR3 bases: TGTGCCACCAGCAGAGATCAGGGGAACTATGGCTACACCTTC. Residues: CATSRDQGNYGYTF.

This chain connects TRBV2 to TRBJ1-1, with D perhaps TRBD1 (6 bases). The ends were cut back, 11 bases at V and 1 base at J, with 11 bases in the middle. Germline loops: CDR1 SNHLY, CDR2 FYNNEI. There are 12 residues in the CDR3. CDR3 bases: TGTGCCGACGGACAGCCGAACACTGAAGCTTTCTTT. Translated: CADGQPNTEAFF.

The chain carries TRBV6-1 and TRBJ2-3; tentative D call: TRBD2 (6 bases). Trimming removed 7 bases at V and 0 bases at J, with 11 bases between. Germline assignment: CDR1 MNHNS and CDR2 SASEGT. This CDR3 region has 14 residues. The CDR3 nucleotides read TGTGCCAGCACGGGGGTCCCTAGCACAGATACGCAGTATTTT. It specifies CASTGVPSTDTQYF.

This clone was recorded a few times. The chain carries TRBV19 and TRBJ1-1, with D tentatively TRBD1 (5 bases). The V and J ends lost 3 bases and 0 bases respectively, with 8 bases between them. CDR1 LNHDA and CDR2 SQIVND come from the germline V gene (reference sequence). The CDR3 covers 14 residues. CDR3 sequence reads: CASSITGLNTEAFF. DNA for the CDR3: TGTGCCAGTAGTATCACAGGATTGAACACTGAAGCTTTCTTT.

This chain uses TRBV10-3 with TRBJ1-5; D call uncertain. CDR1 and CDR2 (germline): ENHRY, SYGVKD. There are 13 residues in the CDR3. Trimming stripped 8 bases from V and 1 base from J, with 9 bases between. The CDR3 bases are TGTGCCATCGGGTCAGGCAGCAATCAGCCCCAGCATTTT. Translation gives CAIGSGSNQPQHF.

The gene calls are TRBV6-6 and TRBJ2-1, with a possible D match to TRBD1 (6 bases). V dropped 0 bases and J dropped 8 bases, with 11 bases sitting between them. The CDR3 loop spans 14 amino acids. Germline V CDR1 and CDR2: MNHNY, SVGAGI (reference sequence). CDR3 in amino acids: CASSYSRDNDEQFF. The CDR3 DNA reads TGTGCCAGCAGTTACTCGAGGGACAATGATGAGCAGTTCTTC.

This chain joins TRBV6-5 and TRBJ2-2; TRBD1 is a possible D gene (5 bases). This CDR3 comprises 16 residues. Trimming took 2 bases from V and 3 from J, leaving 13 bases between them. Germline CDR1 and CDR2: MNHEY and SVGAGI. The CDR3 sequence is CASSYVGPPDTGELFF. In DNA, the CDR3 is TGTGCCAGCAGTTACGTGGGGCCGCCGGACACCGGGGAGCTGTTTTTT.

The V and J genes are TRBV6-4 and TRBJ2-2, with D possibly being TRBD2 (6 bases). Germline V gene sequence: CDR1 MRHNA, CDR2 SNTAGT. This CDR3 is built from 15 residues. The V end was cut by 0 bases, the J end by 6 bases, with 11 bases between. The CDR3 reads CASSDSLGGAGELFF. CDR3 in DNA: TGTGCCAGCAGTGACTCCTTAGGAGGGGCCGGGGAGCTGTTTTTT.

This clone was detected once. The chain has TRBV4-1 and TRBJ1-1; D unresolved. V was clipped by 3 bases and J by 1 base, with 12 bases between them. The CDR3 is made up of 15 amino acids. Germline CDR1 is MGHRA and CDR2 is YSYEKL. The CDR3 nucleotides read TGCGCCAGCAGCCACCCGGATCGGGGGAACACTGAAGCTTTCTTT. Translated, it gives CASSHPDRGNTEAFF.

V is TRBV5-6 and J is TRBJ2-1, with no clear D. The V end lost 2 bases, the J end lost 6 bases, and 15 bases lay between the germline ends. Germline V gene lookup returns CDR1 SGHDT and CDR2 YYEEEE. The CDR3 runs to 15 residues. The CDR3 loop is CASSFDAKSFNEQFF. CDR3 DNA sequence: TGTGCCAGCAGCTTCGATGCCAAAAGCTTCAATGAGCAGTTCTTC.

J is TRBJ2-1 and V is TRBV6-4, with TRBD2 identical over 13 bases. Germline loops: CDR1 MRHNA, CDR2 SNTAGT. There are 16 residues in the CDR3. Unmatched junction bases numbered 3, after V lost 0 bases and J lost 7 bases. CDR3 sequence (DNA): TGTGCCAGCAGTGACTCCGGACTAGCGGGGGTGAATGAGCAGTTCTTC. This gives the protein CASSDSGLAGVNEQFF.

The gene calls are TRBV12-5 and TRBJ1-1; D ambiguous. Germline lookup yields CDR1 LGHNT and CDR2 FRNRAP. CDR3 size: 17 residues. V lost 2 bases and J lost 1, with 17 bases in between. The CDR3 protein is CASGLMSRGNRNTEAFF. DNA for the CDR3: TGTGCTAGTGGTTTGATGTCCCGAGGGAATCGGAACACTGAAGCTTTCTTT.

The rearrangement uses TRBV7-6 and TRBJ2-2; 11 nucleotides line up with TRBD2. The V gene end was trimmed by 10 bases and the J gene end by 4 bases; junction bases not matched to a gene: 5. There are 14 residues in the CDR3. Looked up from germline, CDR1 is SGHVS and CDR2 is FNYEAQ. The CDR3: CATSGGSGTGELFF. The CDR3 DNA follows: TGTGCCACTAGCGGGGGGTCGGGCACCGGGGAGCTGTTTTTT. Filled out from reference TRBV7-6 and TRBJ2-2, the complete variable domain reads GAGVSQSPRYKVTKRGQDVALRCDPISGHVSLYWYRQALGQGPEFLTYFNYEAQQDKSGLPNDRFSAERPEGSISTLTIQRTEQRDSAMYRCATSGGSGTGELFFGEGSRLTVL.

This chain uses TRBV19 with TRBJ2-7; the D gene is possibly TRBD1 (5 bases). The CDR3 runs 13 residues. The V and J ends lost 4 bases and 6 bases respectively, with 13 bases between them. Looked up from germline, CDR1 is LNHDA and CDR2 is SQIVND (reference sequence). The DNA of the CDR3 is TGTGCCAGTAGTAGGGGCAACAGTGGCGAGCAGTACTTC. Its protein is CASSRGNSGEQYF.

Within the sample, this clone is medium-sized. The chain combines TRBV7-9 with TRBJ2-1; tentative D call: TRBD2 (5 bases). Germline V gene sequence: CDR1 SEHNR, CDR2 FQNEAQ (reference sequence). V was pared by 5 bases and J by 9 bases, with 14 bases between. There are 13 residues in the CDR3. CDR3 DNA sequence: TGTGCCAGCAGCCCAACGGGGTACGTTGAGCAGTTCTTC. Its translation: CASSPTGYVEQFF.

J is TRBJ2-2 and V is TRBV10-3; 8 nucleotides align to TRBD2. The trim removed 6 bases at V and 4 bases at J, leaving 13 bases unmatched. The length of the CDR3 is 17 residues. Germline CDR1 ENHRY, CDR2 SYGVKD. CDR3 sequence reads: CAISRGGAGASTGELFF. The CDR3 coding sequence is TGTGCCATCAGCCGGGGGGGGGCGGGGGCGAGCACCGGGGAGCTGTTTTTT.